Described below is a single T cell receptor (beta chain) sequence and its context. Sequencing used immunoSEQ multiplex PCR; TCRdb keeps in-frame clones, though not all of them. The repertoire consists of 150,000 or so clones, with 80% to 95% occurring once and the leading ten covering more than 5%. CDR1 and CDR2 (germline): MNHNS, SASEGT. Deletions cut 0 bases from V and 2 bases from J, with 11 bases between. This CDR3 is 15 amino acids long. The data belong to a study of control samples from healthy donors and cancer patients. The clonotype was recovered from a man younger than 30 in good health. V gene TRBV6-1 combines with J gene TRBJ2-7, with a possible D match to TRBD1 (6 bases). Material: blood. CDR3 coding DNA: TGTGCCAGCAGTGAAGCGACAGGCAAGCCCTACGAGCAGTACTTC. This translates into CASSEATGKPYEQYF.